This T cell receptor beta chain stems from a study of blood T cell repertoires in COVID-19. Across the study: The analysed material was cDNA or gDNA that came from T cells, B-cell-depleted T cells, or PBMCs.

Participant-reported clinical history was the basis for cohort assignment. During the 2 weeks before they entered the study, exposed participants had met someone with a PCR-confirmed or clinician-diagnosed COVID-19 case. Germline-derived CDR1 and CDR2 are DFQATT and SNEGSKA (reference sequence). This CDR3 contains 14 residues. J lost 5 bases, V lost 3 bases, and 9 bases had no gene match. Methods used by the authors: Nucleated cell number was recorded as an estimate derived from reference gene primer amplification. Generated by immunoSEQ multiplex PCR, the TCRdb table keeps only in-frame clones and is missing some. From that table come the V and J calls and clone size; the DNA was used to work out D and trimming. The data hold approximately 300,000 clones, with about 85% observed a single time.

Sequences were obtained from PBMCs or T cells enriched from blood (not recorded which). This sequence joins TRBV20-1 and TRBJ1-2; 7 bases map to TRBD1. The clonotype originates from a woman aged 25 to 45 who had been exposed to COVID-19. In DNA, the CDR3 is TGCAGTGCTAGTACACAGGGGACCTCTTATGGCTACACCTTC. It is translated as CSASTQGTSYGYTF.